A single sample gave rise to the 19 T cell receptor beta chains below, sequenced in a study of T-cell memory formation after mild COVID-19. TCRdb fed the 5' RACE reads into MiXCR, producing one record per CDR3 protein. Of 160,000 or so distinct CDR3 sequences listed, 30% to 35% are singletons. Sequencing was carried out using PBMCs or a T cell subset sorted from them (not recorded which). The origin of the receptors is an adult woman who had mild COVID-19 (a few samples of this study predate the infection). Cell type and time point are not known.

The chain combines TRBV20-1 with TRBJ1-2, with TRBD1 as a possible D gene (6 bases). The V and J ends lost 3 bases and 4 bases respectively, with 18 bases between them. Germline CDR1 and CDR2: DFQATT and SNEGSKA (reference sequence). The CDR3 is 15 amino acids. This CDR3 reads CSASSGGATIYGYTF. For the CDR3, the DNA is TGCAGTGCTAGTTCGGGGGGGGCCACGATCTATGGCTACACCTTC.

This clonotype appeared a few times. The V and J genes are TRBV4-2 and TRBJ2-3, with TRBD2 matching 7 bases. Germline trimming cut 0 bases from V and 2 bases from J; bases unmatched to any gene: 11. CDR1 and CDR2 from the germline V gene are LGHNA and YNFKEQ. This CDR3 is built from 18 residues. The CDR3 is CASSQESRTGGTTDTQYF. CDR3 bases: TGTGCCAGCAGCCAAGAATCGAGAACGGGGGGTACCACAGATACGCAGTATTTT.

This chain connects TRBV6-5 to TRBJ2-5; weak D call: TRBD2 (6 bases). V was shortened by 6 bases and J by 3 bases, with 14 bases between the two germline ends. The CDR3 is 14 amino acids. CDR1 MNHEY and CDR2 SVGAGI come from the germline V gene. The CDR3 here is CASRPRDSKETQYF. The CDR3 DNA follows: TGTGCCAGCAGACCCAGGGACTCCAAAGAGACCCAGTACTTC.

The V call is TRBV21-1, the J call TRBJ2-7. TRBV21-1 is a documented pseudogene. The CDR3 is 17 residues long. CDR3 loop: CASSPISSAGATYEQYF. CDR3 DNA: TGTGCCAGCAGCCCAATATCCTCAGCGGGAGCGACCTACGAGCAGTACTTC.

The CDR3 reads CASRLRHTGELFF. DNA for the CDR3: TGTGCCAGCCGGCTACGGCACACCGGGGAGCTGTTTTTT. This chain links TRBV12-3 or TRBV12-4 with TRBJ2-2; no definite D call. V was cut by 8 bases and J by 3 bases, with 10 bases left in between. The CDR3 contains 13 residues.

The chain is built from TRBV29-1 and TRBJ2-1; the match to TRBD1 covers 10 bases. The CDR3 is made up of 14 amino acids. The junction had 9 bases not matched to a gene; V was cut back by 8 bases and J by 5 bases. In germline, CDR1 is SQVTM, CDR2 ANQGSEA. CDR3 bases: TGCAGCTCACGGGGGACAGGGGTACACAATGAGCAGTTCTTC. This sequence encodes CSSRGTGVHNEQFF.

J is TRBJ2-3 and V is TRBV5-1; 12 positions agree with TRBD2. CDR1 SGHRS and CDR2 YFSETQ come from the germline V gene. This CDR3 contains 16 residues. Trimming at V came to 3 bases and at J to 4 bases, leaving 6 bases not matched to a gene. The CDR3 region is CASSWTTSGSADTQYF. The CDR3 nucleotides are TGCGCCAGCAGCTGGACGACTAGCGGGAGTGCAGATACGCAGTATTTT.

This chain joins TRBV5-1 and TRBJ2-7, with a possible D match to TRBD2 (6 bases). Germline V CDR1 and CDR2: SGHRS, YFSETQ. V dropped 0 bases and J dropped 0 bases, with 13 bases sitting between them. The CDR3 extends over 16 amino acids. CDR3 amino acids: CASSLGLAQSSYEQYF. The CDR3 nucleotides are TGCGCCAGCAGCTTGGGGCTAGCGCAGAGCTCCTACGAGCAGTACTTC.

This clonotype has more than one count but fewer than ten. This chain joins TRBV2 and TRBJ1-2, with TRBD1 matching 9 bases. Germline CDR1 reads SNHLY; CDR2 reads FYNNEI. V lost 7 bases to trimming and J lost 5 bases; unmatched junction nucleotides: 11. CDR3 size: 15 residues. The CDR3 DNA reads TGTGCCAGCACCCTGGGACAGGGAGGGTTGTATGGCTACACCTTC. Its protein product is CASTLGQGGLYGYTF.

Only a few counts were recorded for this clonotype. The V and J genes are TRBV20-1 and TRBJ2-4, with 9 bases that match TRBD1. V gave up 0 bases and J gave up 6 bases; unmatched junction bases: 6. Germline CDR1 reads DFQATT; CDR2 reads SNEGSKA (reference sequence). The CDR3 loop spans 15 amino acids. This chain's CDR3 is CSARDQGQGINIQYF. The CDR3 DNA sequence: TGCAGTGCTAGAGATCAGGGACAGGGTATAAACATTCAGTACTTC.

The chain links TRBV9 to TRBJ2-5; 8 bases map to TRBD2. V gave up 4 bases and J gave up 3 bases; unmatched junction bases: 8. Germline V CDR1 and CDR2: SGDLS, YYNGEE. CDR3 length: 15 residues. CDR3 loop: CASSPRGREEETQYF. The CDR3 DNA reads TGTGCCAGCAGCCCCCGTGGGCGGGAGGAAGAGACCCAGTACTTC.

The chain employs TRBV6-9 and TRBJ1-3; D is undetermined. Trimming took 11 bases from V and 2 from J, leaving 19 bases between them. This CDR3 has 15 amino acids. Germline CDR1 is MNHGY and CDR2 is SVAAGI. In nucleotides, the CDR3 is TGTGCCTCTCGGGGTGACTTACCAGCTGGAAACACCATATATTTT. It encodes CASRGDLPAGNTIYF.

This clonotype was detected many times. The chain has TRBV3-1 and TRBJ2-1; weak D call: TRBD2 (6 bases). This CDR3 has 12 amino acids. With 3 bases removed from V and 10 bases from J, the gap between germline ends came to 10 bases. Per the germline V gene, CDR1 is LGHDT and CDR2 is YNNKEL (reference sequence). CDR3 sequence reads: CASSHWGREQFF. The DNA for the CDR3 is TGTGCCAGCAGCCATTGGGGGAGGGAGCAGTTCTTC.

CDR3 sequence: CASSPPGTGVSGANVLTF. DNA of the CDR3: TGTGCCAGCTCACCACCAGGGACAGGGGTGTCTGGGGCCAACGTCCTGACTTTC. V usage is TRBV18 and J usage is TRBJ2-6; 10 bases are shared with TRBD1. CDR1 and CDR2 (germline): KGHSH, LQKENI. V shed 0 bases and J 1 base; nucleotides not matched to a gene: 3. The CDR3 consists of 18 residues.

This clonotype was counted once. This sequence joins TRBV29-1 and TRBJ2-7, with D possibly being TRBD1 (5 bases). The CDR3 runs 14 residues. The germline gives CDR1 SQVTM, CDR2 ANQGSEA. V was trimmed by 5 bases and J by 0 bases, leaving 14 bases between them. The CDR3 DNA sequence: TGCAGCGTTCGTCTCATTAGGGGCTCCTACGAGCAGTACTTC. It yields the protein CSVRLIRGSYEQYF.

The chain uses TRBV18 and TRBJ1-2, with TRBD1 matching over 9 bases. This CDR3 contains 18 residues. Germline CDR1 is KGHSH and CDR2 is LQKENI. Trimming at V came to 5 bases and at J to 2 bases, leaving 15 bases not matched to a gene. The CDR3 here is CASSALSLGTGNNYGYTF. The CDR3 DNA reads as TGTGCCAGCTCAGCATTGTCCCTCGGGACAGGGAACAACTATGGCTACACCTTC.

The V and J genes are TRBV20-1 and TRBJ1-1, with 9 bases fitting TRBD1. CDR1 is DFQATT and CDR2 is SNEGSKA in the germline V gene (reference sequence). There are 14 residues in the CDR3. V trimming: 6 bases; J trimming: 4 bases; junction bases outside the gene matches: 9. The CDR3 nucleotides read TGCAGTGCACCGGACAGGGGAGAAGGCACTGAAGCTTTCTTT. Its protein product is CSAPDRGEGTEAFF.

This chain links TRBV3-1 with TRBJ2-2; D is perhaps TRBD1 or TRBD2 (5 bases each). CDR1 is LGHDT, CDR2 YNNKEL, per germline (reference sequence). Between the trimmed V and J ends, which lost 6 bases and 6 bases, there was a span of 14 bases. The CDR3 spans 14 residues. CDR3: CASRPGPSSGELFF. The CDR3, as DNA: TGTGCCAGCAGGCCGGGACCCTCATCCGGGGAGCTGTTTTTT.

This clonotype was detected only a few times. The DNA of the CDR3 is TGTGCCAGCAGTTTTAGAGGACAGGGGGCTCCCATGGGCACTGAAGCTTTCTTT. Its protein product is CASSFRGQGAPMGTEAFF. This chain uses TRBV12-3 or TRBV12-4 with TRBJ1-1, with TRBD1 matching over 11 bases. The CDR3 is 18 residues long. V lost 3 bases to trimming and J lost 4 bases; unmatched junction nucleotides: 13.